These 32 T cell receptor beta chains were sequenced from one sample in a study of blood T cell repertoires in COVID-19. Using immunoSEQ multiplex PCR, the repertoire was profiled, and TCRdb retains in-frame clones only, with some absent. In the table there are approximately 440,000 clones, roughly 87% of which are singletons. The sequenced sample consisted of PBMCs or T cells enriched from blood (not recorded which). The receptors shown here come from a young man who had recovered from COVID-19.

CDR3 bases: TGCGCCAGCTGGAGGTTTAATGAAAAACTGTTTTTT. Translated, it gives CASWRFNEKLFF. The V and J genes are TRBV10-1 and TRBJ1-4, with D uncertain. CDR1 and CDR2 (germline): WNHNN, SYGVQD (reference sequence). This CDR3 region has 12 residues. The V end was cut by 8 bases, the J end by 4 bases, with 8 bases between.

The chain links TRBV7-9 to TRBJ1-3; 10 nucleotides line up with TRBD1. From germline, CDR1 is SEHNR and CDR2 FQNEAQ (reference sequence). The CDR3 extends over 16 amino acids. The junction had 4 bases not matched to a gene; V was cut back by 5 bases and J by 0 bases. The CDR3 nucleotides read TGTGCCAGCAGCCAGGGACAGGGGCCCTCTGGAAACACCATATATTTT. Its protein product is CASSQGQGPSGNTIYF.

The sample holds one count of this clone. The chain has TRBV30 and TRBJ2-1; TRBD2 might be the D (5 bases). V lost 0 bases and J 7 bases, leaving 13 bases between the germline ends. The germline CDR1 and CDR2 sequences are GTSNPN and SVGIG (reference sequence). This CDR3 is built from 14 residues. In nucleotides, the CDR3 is TGTGCCTGGAGTGTACAGCGGAGCGGAAATGAGCAGTTCTTC. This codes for CAWSVQRSGNEQFF.

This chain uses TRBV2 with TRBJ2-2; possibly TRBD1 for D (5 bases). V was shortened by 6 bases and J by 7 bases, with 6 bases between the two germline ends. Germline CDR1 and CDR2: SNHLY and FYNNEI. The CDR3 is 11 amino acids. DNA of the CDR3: TGTGCCAGCAGAAGGGGCGGGGAGCTGTTTTTT. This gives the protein CASRRGGELFF.

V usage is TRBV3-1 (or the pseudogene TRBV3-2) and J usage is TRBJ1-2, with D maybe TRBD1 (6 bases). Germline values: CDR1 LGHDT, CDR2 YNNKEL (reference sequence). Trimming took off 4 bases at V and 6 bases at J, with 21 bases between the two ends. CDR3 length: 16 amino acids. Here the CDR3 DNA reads TGTGCCAGCAGCCCCCGGGACACCATGAGGGACAATGGCTACACCTTC. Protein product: CASSPRDTMRDNGYTF.

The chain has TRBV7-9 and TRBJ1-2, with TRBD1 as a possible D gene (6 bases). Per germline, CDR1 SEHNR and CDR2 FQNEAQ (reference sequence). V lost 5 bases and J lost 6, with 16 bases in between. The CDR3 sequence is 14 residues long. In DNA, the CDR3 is TGTGCCAGCAGCCGCTCGGGGGGCTGGGATGGCTACACCTTC. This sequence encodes CASSRSGGWDGYTF.

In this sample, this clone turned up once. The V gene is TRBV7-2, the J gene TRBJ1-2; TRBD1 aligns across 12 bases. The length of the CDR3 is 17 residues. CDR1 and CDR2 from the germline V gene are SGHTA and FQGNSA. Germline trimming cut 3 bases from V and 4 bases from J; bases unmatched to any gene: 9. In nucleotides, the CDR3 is TGTGCCAGCAGCTTCCGGGACAGGGGGCGCGTGGGCTATGGCTACACCTTC. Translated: CASSFRDRGRVGYGYTF.

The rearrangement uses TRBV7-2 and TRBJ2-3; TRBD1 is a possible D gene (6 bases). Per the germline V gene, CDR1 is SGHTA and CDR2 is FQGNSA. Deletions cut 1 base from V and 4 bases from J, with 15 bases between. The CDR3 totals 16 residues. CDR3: CASSLVQGMMADTQYF. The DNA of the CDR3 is TGTGCCAGCAGCTTAGTCCAGGGGATGATGGCAGATACGCAGTATTTT.

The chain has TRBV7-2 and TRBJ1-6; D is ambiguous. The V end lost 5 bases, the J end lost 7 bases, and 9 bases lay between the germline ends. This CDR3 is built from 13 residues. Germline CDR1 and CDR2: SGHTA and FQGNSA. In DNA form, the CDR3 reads TGTGCCAGCAGCCCGGCCAGGAATTCACCCCTCCACTTT. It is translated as CASSPARNSPLHF.

This chain's CDR3 is CASSLGGSRQGIDGYTF. In DNA form, the CDR3 reads TGTGCCAGCAGCTTAGGAGGATCGAGACAGGGGATAGATGGCTACACCTTC. V is TRBV7-9 and J is TRBJ1-2; 8 bases agree with TRBD1. Germline-derived CDR1 and CDR2 are SEHNR and FQNEAQ (reference sequence). After removal of 1 base from V and 6 bases from J, the junction contained 13 bases not matched to a gene. CDR3 length: 17 amino acids.

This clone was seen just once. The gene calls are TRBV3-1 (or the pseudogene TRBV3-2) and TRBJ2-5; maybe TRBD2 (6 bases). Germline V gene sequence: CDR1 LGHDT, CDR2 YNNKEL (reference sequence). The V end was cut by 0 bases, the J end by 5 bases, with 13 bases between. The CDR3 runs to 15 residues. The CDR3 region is CASSQDWRGIETQYF. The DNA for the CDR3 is TGTGCCAGCAGCCAAGATTGGAGGGGTATCGAGACCCAGTACTTC.

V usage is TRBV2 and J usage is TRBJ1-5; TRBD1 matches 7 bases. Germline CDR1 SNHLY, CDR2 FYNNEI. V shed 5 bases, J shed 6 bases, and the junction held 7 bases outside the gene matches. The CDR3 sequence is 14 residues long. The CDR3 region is CASSYGTEGQPQHF. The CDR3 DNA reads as TGTGCCAGCAGTTACGGGACAGAAGGTCAGCCCCAGCATTTT.

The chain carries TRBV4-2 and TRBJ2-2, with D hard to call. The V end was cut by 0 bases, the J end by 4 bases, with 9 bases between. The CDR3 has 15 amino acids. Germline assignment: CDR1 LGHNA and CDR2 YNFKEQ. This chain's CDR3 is CASSQDGQFTGELFF. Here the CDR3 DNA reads TGTGCCAGCAGCCAAGATGGGCAGTTCACCGGGGAGCTGTTTTTT.

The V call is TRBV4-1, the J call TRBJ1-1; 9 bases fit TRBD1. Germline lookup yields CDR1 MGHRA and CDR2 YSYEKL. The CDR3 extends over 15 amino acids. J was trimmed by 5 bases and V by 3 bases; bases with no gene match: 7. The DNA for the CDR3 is TGCGCCAGCAGCCAGGCGGGACAGGGCTTTACTGAAGCTTTCTTT. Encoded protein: CASSQAGQGFTEAFF.

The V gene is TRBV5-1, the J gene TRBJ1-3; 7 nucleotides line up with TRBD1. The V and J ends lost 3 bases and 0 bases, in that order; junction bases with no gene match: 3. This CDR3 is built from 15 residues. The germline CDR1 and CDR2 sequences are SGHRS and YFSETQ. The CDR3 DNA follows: TGCGCCAGCAGCTCGGACAGGTCCTCTGGAAACACCATATATTTT. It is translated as CASSSDRSSGNTIYF.

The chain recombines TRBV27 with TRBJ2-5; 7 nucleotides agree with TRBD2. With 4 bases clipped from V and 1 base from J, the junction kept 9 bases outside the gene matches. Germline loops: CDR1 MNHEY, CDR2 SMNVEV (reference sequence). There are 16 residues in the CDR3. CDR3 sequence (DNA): TGTGCCAGCAGTTCGTCTTTGACTAGCCGCCAAGAGACCCAGTACTTC. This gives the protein CASSSSLTSRQETQYF.

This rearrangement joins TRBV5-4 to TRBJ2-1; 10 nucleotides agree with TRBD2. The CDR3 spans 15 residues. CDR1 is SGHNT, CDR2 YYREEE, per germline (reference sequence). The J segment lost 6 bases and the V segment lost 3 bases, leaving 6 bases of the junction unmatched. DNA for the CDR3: TGTGCCAGCAGCTGGGGTGGGACTAGCGTCAATGAGCAGTTCTTC. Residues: CASSWGGTSVNEQFF.

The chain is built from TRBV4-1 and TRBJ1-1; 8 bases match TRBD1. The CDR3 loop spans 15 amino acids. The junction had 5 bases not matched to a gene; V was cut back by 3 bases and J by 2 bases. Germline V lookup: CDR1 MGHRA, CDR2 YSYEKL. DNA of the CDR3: TGCGCCAGCAGCCACGACAGGGGAAAAAACACTGAAGCTTTCTTT. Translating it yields CASSHDRGKNTEAFF.

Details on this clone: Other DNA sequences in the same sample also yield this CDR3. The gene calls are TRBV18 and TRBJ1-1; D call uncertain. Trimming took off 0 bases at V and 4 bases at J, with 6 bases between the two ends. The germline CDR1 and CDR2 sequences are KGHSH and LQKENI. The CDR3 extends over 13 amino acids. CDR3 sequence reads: CASSPPSGTEAFF. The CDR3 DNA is TGTGCCAGCTCACCACCCTCGGGCACTGAAGCTTTCTTT.

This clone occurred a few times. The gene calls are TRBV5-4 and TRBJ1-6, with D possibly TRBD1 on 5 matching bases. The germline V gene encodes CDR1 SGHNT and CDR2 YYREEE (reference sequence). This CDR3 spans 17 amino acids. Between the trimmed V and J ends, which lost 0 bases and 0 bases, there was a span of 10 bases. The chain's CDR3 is CASSLDRRSSYNSPLHF. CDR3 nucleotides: TGTGCCAGCAGCTTGGACAGGCGGAGCTCCTATAATTCACCCCTCCACTTT.

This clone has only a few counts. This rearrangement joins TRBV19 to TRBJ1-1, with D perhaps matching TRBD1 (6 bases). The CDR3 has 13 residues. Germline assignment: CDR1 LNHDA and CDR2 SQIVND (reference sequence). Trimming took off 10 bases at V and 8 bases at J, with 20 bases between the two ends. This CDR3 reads CATTLDGGAEAFF. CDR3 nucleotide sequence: TGTGCCACTACGTTGGATGGGGGGGCCGAAGCTTTCTTT.

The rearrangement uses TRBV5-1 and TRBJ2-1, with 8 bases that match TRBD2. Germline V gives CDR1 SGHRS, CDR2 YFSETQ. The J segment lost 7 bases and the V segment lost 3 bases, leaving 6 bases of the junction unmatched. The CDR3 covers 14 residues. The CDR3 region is CASSSKAGGNEQFF. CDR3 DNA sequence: TGCGCCAGCAGCTCAAAGGCGGGGGGAAATGAGCAGTTCTTC.

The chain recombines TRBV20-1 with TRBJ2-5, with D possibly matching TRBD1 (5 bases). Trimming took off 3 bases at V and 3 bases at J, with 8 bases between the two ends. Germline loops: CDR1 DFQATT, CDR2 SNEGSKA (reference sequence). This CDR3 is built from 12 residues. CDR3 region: CSASAGKETQYF. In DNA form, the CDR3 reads TGCAGTGCTAGTGCAGGGAAAGAGACCCAGTACTTC.

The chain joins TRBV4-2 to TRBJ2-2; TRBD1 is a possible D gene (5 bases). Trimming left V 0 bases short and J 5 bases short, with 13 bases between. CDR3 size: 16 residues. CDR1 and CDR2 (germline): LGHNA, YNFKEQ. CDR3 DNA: TGTGCCAGCAGCCAAGAAGCAGGGTATCGGACCGGGGAGCTGTTTTTT. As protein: CASSQEAGYRTGELFF.

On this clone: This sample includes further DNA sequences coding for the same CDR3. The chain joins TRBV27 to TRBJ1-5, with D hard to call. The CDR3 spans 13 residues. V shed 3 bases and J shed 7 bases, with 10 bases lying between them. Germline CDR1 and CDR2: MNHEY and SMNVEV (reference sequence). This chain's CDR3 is CASSLAGGQPQHF. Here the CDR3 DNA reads TGTGCCAGCAGTTTGGCGGGCGGCCAGCCCCAGCATTTT.

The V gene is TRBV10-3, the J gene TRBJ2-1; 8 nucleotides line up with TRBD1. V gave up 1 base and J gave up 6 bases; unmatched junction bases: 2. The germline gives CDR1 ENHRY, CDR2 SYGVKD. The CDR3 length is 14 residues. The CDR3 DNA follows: TGTGCCATCAGTGAGTGGACAGGGTCCAATGAGCAGTTCTTC. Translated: CAISEWTGSNEQFF.

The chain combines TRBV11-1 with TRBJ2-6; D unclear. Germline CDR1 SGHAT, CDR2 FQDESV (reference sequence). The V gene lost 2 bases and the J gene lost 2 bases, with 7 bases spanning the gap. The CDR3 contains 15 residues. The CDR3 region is CASSLSAPGANVLTF. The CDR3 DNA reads TGTGCCAGCAGCTTAAGTGCGCCTGGGGCCAACGTCCTGACTTTC.

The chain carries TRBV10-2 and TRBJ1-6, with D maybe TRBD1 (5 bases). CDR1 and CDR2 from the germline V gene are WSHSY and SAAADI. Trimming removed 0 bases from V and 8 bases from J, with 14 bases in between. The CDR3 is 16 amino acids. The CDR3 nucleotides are TGCGCCAGCAGTGAGTCGTGGCGACAGTCGGATTCACCCCTCCACTTT. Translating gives CASSESWRQSDSPLHF.

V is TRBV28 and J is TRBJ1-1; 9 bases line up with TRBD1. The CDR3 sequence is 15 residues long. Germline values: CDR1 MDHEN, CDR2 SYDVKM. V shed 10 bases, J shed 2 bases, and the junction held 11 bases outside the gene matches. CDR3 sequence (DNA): TGTGCCACCCACGCTGCGGACAGGGGTAACACTGAAGCTTTCTTT. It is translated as CATHAADRGNTEAFF.

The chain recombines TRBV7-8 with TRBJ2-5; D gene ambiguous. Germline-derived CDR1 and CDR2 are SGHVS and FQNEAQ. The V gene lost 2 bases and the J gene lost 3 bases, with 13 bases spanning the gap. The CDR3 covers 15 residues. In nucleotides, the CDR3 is TGTGCCAGCAGCTTAAGGCGACTGAGAAAAGAGACCCAGTACTTC. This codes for CASSLRRLRKETQYF.

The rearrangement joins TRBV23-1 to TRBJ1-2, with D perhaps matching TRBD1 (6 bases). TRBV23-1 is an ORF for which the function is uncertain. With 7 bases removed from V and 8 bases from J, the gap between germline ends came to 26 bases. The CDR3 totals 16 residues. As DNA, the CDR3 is TGCGCCAGCACCTCACGGGGTTGTCACAGGGACGGAGGCTACACCTTC. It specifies CASTSRGCHRDGGYTF.

The CDR3 sequence is CASSKACGGAGQPQHF. The CDR3 DNA is TGTGCCAGCAGCAAAGCATGTGGGGGAGCGGGTCAGCCCCAGCATTTT. J is TRBJ1-5 and V is TRBV21-1. TRBV21-1 is a recognized pseudogene. This CDR3 contains 16 residues.